This T cell receptor (beta chain) appears in the sequencing data of a study of metastatic and nonmetastatic thyroid tumors. Whole-study findings and limits: Reportedly, malignant thyroid tumors had significantly higher TCR beta diversity than benign nodules, in blood and tumor.

Every patient was untreated before thyroid surgery. This clone was detected ten times or more. Its antigen is undetermined. CDR3 length: 17 amino acids. Germline CDR1 SGHTS, CDR2 YDEGEE. Trimming cost V 4 bases and J 1 base; bases outside gene matches: 13. TCRdb reanalyzed the PCR reads with MiXCR. The repertoire consists of approximately 82,000 clones, with approximately 13% occurring once and the leading ten covering more than 7%. The TCR was taken from a female donor with papillary thyroid cancer or a benign thyroid nodule (not recorded which). Some clones in this sample may be carry-over from other donors' samples. The sample consisted of tumor tissue. J is TRBJ1-2 and V is TRBV5-8; 7 bases agree with TRBD1. The CDR3 loop is CASSTDGPGQINYGYTF. The DNA of the CDR3 is TGTGCCAGCAGCACAGACGGCCCGGGACAGATTAACTATGGCTACACCTTC.